One T cell receptor (beta chain) is described in this entry. What this receptor recognizes is not known. No base qualities exist here, and no much larger clone lies one base off it. The data were obtained in a study of control samples from healthy donors and cancer patients (TCRdb year 2020). The library was made by the immunoSEQ multiplex PCR assay. TCRdb re-hosts the immuneACCESS table, in-frame sequences only. Its copies lack some clones; in the studies checked, an unresolved V gene accounts for under half of them, and the cause for the rest is not known. The sample contains fewer than 200,000 clones, around 90% of them found a single time. Just over 1.4% of the sample is held by the ten biggest clonotypes. This TCR came from a woman between 50 and 59 years old in good health. Sequenced sample: blood.

The base sequence is TGTGCCAGCAGGGACAGGGCAACTGGAAACACCATATATTTT. This sequence encodes CASRDRATGNTIYF. The chain uses TRBV28 and TRBJ1-3; 8 central bases correspond to TRBD1. The germline V gene specifies MDHEN as CDR1 and SYDVKM as CDR2. Trimming leaves V shorter by 6 bases and J shorter by 2 bases, with the junction holding 3 bases beyond the gene matches. Taken from cysteine to phenylalanine, the CDR3 has 14 residues. Left in the record is the CDR3 DNA by itself, 42 bases read in frame from the first base. With all but the CDR3 taken from the reference TRBV28 and TRBJ1-3 genes, the full variable domain is: DVKVTQSSRYLVKRTGEKVFLECVQDMDHENMFWYRQDPGLGLRLIYFSYDVKMKEKGDIPEGYSVSREKKERFSLILESASTNQTSMYLCASRDRATGNTIYFGEGSWLTVV.